Included here is one T cell receptor (beta chain) sequence, with context. Antigen specificity is unknown. V lost 3 bases, J lost 0 bases, and 9 bases lay in between. Germline V CDR1 and CDR2: SGHTA, FQGNSA. There are 16 residues in the CDR3. The sample belongs to a study of lymphopenia after photon versus proton radiotherapy. The repertoire was sequenced with immunoSEQ multiplex PCR; TCRdb's copy has only in-frame clones and lacks some. The sample holds some 16,000 clones, roughly 84% seen once. Study-wide results and caveats: Post-nadir diversity loss with photons came from oligoclonal expansion, particularly CD8+ Temra cells. Photon-treated patients lost naive T cells and TCR diversity; proton-treated stayed stable.

The TCR sequence derives from a man aged 70-80 years with pancreatic cancer. The chain links TRBV7-2 to TRBJ2-6; the D gene is possibly TRBD2 (5 bases). The material sequenced was peripheral blood, taken from a patient treated with proton-based radiotherapy. CDR3 sequence: CASSFGLISGANVLTF. The CDR3 DNA follows: TGTGCCAGCAGCTTCGGACTCATCTCTGGGGCCAACGTCCTGACTTTC.